This T cell receptor (beta chain) emerged from a study of breast tumors, draining lymph nodes, adjacent tissues. General study points: Luminal-like breast cancer showed significantly higher tumor–nontumor repertoire similarity than basal-like. Tumor repertoires ranked between lymph nodes and nontumor tissue in diversity, with V and J gene preferences.

This clonotype showed up just a few times. Its antigen is as yet unknown. V lost 2 bases, J lost 6 bases, and 16 bases lay in between. The CDR3 consists of 16 residues. The germline CDR1 and CDR2 sequences are LGHDT and YNNKEL (reference sequence). Breast cancer patients provided tissue from their axillary draining lymph nodes. TCRdb re-derived calls from the multiplex PCR reads in MiXCR, one entry per CDR3 protein. The data show 200,000 to 300,000 distinct CDR3 sequences, 30% to 35% seen once. Input material: axillary lymph node tissue. V is TRBV3-1 and J is TRBJ2-2; D gene uncertain. The TCR sequence derives from a female donor with breast cancer. Some clones in this sample may be carry-over from other donors' samples. For the CDR3, the DNA is TGTGCCAGCAGCCAACCAGACTGGGTTCTGGCCGGGGAGCTGTTTTTT. Translating gives CASSQPDWVLAGELFF.